This T cell receptor (beta chain) came from a study of blood T cell repertoires in COVID-19. Assay: immunoSEQ multiplex PCR; the TCRdb copy retains only in-frame clones and omits some. The sample shows under 250,000 clones, about 90% of them seen only once. The germline V and J ends were trimmed by 2 bases and 4 bases, with 10 bases remaining between them. Germline V CDR1 and CDR2: SGHRS, YFSETQ. The length of the CDR3 is 15 residues. The receptor comes from an elderly man with acute or convalescent COVID-19. The sample taken for sequencing was peripheral blood. The chain combines TRBV5-1 with TRBJ2-6; tentative D call: TRBD2 (6 bases). The CDR3 DNA follows: TGCGCCAGCAGCTTTGGGGGGTCAGGGGCCAACGTCCTGACTTTC. It encodes CASSFGGSGANVLTF. Supplemented by reference TRBV5-1 and TRBJ2-6, the full variable domain reads KAGVTQTPRYLIKTRGQQVTLSCSPISGHRSVSWYQQTPGQGLQFLFEYFSETQRNKGNFPGRFSGRQFSNSRSEMNVSTLELGDSALYLCASSFGGSGANVLTFGAGSRLTVL.